These T cell receptor beta chains were read from a single sample in a study of identical twins. TCRdb recomputed calls from the 5' RACE reads with MiXCR, one row per CDR3 protein. The table records a few hundred thousand distinct CDR3 sequences, more than 9% of them present only once. This sample was also put to use in a study of yellow fever vaccine responses in identical twins.

The sample taken for sequencing was PBMCs. These receptors all come from a woman under 30 in good health. Each CDR3 is given with its conserved first and last residue. The D gene is left open where the match is weak.

j_call d_call v_call cdr3_aa
TRBJ2-7 TRBD2 TRBV20-1 CSAATSGSEQYF
TRBJ1-2 . TRBV20-1 CSAARQDNYGYTF
TRBJ2-5 . TRBV3-1 CASSSLQQGETQYF
TRBJ2-3 . TRBV20-1 CSAAPRPDTQYF
TRBJ2-1 . TRBV9 CASSVARGRGELYNEQFF
TRBJ1-2 . TRBV4-2 CASSQDRAGDPYGYTF
TRBJ1-2 . TRBV6-5 CASSYSPGGEGYTF
TRBJ2-7 TRBD1 TRBV7-9 CASSQLGDSDFQRMDF
TRBJ2-3 TRBD1 TRBV5-1 CASSLAGQALTQYF
TRBJ2-6 TRBD2 TRBV6-4 CASSNPGLAGSSGANVLTF
TRBJ2-7 . TRBV15 CATSNYVGAQRGEQYF
TRBJ2-3 . TRBV15 CATSRELRTALADTQYF
TRBJ2-2 . TRBV11-2 CANSFTTKTGELFF
TRBJ2-7 TRBD1 TRBV5-1 CASSYSSTGTGSYEQYF
TRBJ1-2 . TRBV29-1 CSVASQGGYTF
TRBJ2-7 TRBD2 TRBV7-2 CASSSGTSGWDEQYF
TRBJ2-3 . TRBV21-1 CASTGGDGDTQYF
TRBJ2-7 TRBD2 TRBV9 CASSAGTRYEQYF
TRBJ2-3 . TRBV7-9 CATAATSTDTQYF
TRBJ2-7 TRBD1 TRBV20-1 CSARSWDSEYEQYF
TRBJ2-7 . TRBV20-1 CSAAGVPYEQYF
TRBJ2-1 TRBD2 TRBV2 CASRSPREGSPNEQFF
TRBJ2-7 TRBD2 TRBV12-3/TRBV12-4 CASRVSGRVYEQYF
TRBJ2-3 . TRBV12-3/TRBV12-4 CASSLGDRTSDTQYF
TRBJ2-5 TRBD2 TRBV6-1 CASSEPGGAWETQYF
TRBJ1-5 TRBD1 TRBV10-3 CAISEEQGAAQPQHF
TRBJ2-1 TRBD2 TRBV7-2 CASSPTRGTSGHNEQFF
TRBJ2-5 . TRBV7-3 CASSSVRSQTQYF
TRBJ2-1 TRBD2 TRBV4-3 CASSQDWAGGRYNEQFF
TRBJ2-1 TRBD2 TRBV28 CASSLVIRRGGTSSYNEQFF
TRBJ2-1 TRBD1 TRBV7-6 CASSLDGTGSRHEQFF
TRBJ2-7 . TRBV24-1 CATSGRGDEQYF
TRBJ2-3 TRBD1 TRBV6-1 CASNPDRGGADTQYF
TRBJ2-6 . TRBV12-3/TRBV12-4 CASSTLGANVLTF
TRBJ1-6 . TRBV9 CASSVQTPDSPLHF
TRBJ1-6 . TRBV20-1 CSATGQILNSPLHF
TRBJ2-1 . TRBV5-1 CASSPGGPRQLEQFF
TRBJ2-1 . TRBV20-1 CSALGGPGEQFF
TRBJ1-2 TRBD1 TRBV29-1 CSVVSPTGVYGYTF
TRBJ2-1 . TRBV29-1 CSVVSGRPPNNEQFF
TRBJ2-3 . TRBV7-9 CASSFPDTDTQYF
TRBJ2-3 . TRBV29-1 CSGGRDTQYF
TRBJ1-1 . TRBV30 CAWSEASAFF
TRBJ2-1 TRBD2 TRBV4-2 CASSPLSGNYEQFF
TRBJ1-5 . TRBV12-3/TRBV12-4 CASTWGTVNQPQHF
TRBJ1-6 . TRBV6-1 CASFARVENNSPLHF
TRBJ1-4 . TRBV7-9 CASSPEGFGEKLFF
TRBJ2-7 TRBD1 TRBV15 CATSRVDGTDTYEQYF
TRBJ2-3 TRBD1 TRBV7-2 CASSSQGAVADTQYF